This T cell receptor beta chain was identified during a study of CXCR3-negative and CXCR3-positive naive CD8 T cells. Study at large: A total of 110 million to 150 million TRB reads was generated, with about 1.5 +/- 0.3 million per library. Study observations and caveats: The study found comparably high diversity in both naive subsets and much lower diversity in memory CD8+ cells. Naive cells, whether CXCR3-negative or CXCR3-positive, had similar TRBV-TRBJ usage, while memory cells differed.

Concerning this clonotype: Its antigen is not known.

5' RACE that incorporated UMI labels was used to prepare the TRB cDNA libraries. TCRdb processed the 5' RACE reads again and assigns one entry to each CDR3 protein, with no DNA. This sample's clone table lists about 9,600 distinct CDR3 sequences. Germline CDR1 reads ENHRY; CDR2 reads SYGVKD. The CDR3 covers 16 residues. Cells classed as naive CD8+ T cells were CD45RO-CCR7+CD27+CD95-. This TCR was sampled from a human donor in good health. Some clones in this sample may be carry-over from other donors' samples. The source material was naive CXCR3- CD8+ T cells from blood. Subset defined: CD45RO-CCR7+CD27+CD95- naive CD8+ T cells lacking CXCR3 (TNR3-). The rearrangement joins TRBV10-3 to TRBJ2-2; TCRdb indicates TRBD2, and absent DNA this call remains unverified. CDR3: CAISEGGLANTGELFF.